The 27 T cell receptor beta chains listed next were all sequenced from one sample in a study of blood T cell repertoires in COVID-19. Produced via immunoSEQ multiplex PCR; TCRdb's table is partial and in-frame only. The sample yields 200,000 or so clones, about 91% seen once. The sample comprised PBMCs or T cells enriched from blood (not recorded which). The receptor set was obtained from a woman aged 40 to 50 with acute COVID-19.

This clone showed up just once. This chain links TRBV7-2 with TRBJ2-3; 7 positions agree with TRBD2. V lost 5 bases and J lost 0; bases outside the gene matches: 17. There are 19 residues in the CDR3. In germline, CDR1 is SGHTA, CDR2 FQGNSA. The CDR3 region has the DNA TGTGCCAGCAGCCCCCCCCGCCGAGCTAGCGGTCCTAGCACAGATACGCAGTATTTT. Its protein is CASSPPRRASGPSTDTQYF.

The chain has TRBV5-1 and TRBJ1-1; 7 positions match TRBD1. Looked up from germline, CDR1 is SGHRS and CDR2 is YFSETQ. CDR3 size: 15 residues. V was clipped by 4 bases and J by 0 bases; unmatched bases: 6. The CDR3 DNA reads TGCGCCAGCAGCGGACGGGACAGTATGAACACTGAAGCTTTCTTT. This encodes CASSGRDSMNTEAFF.

The rearrangement joins TRBV7-9 to TRBJ2-1; D gene uncertain. CDR1 is SEHNR, CDR2 FQNEAQ, per germline (reference sequence). The CDR3 extends over 14 amino acids. V was shortened by 6 bases and J by 5 bases, with 14 bases between the two germline ends. CDR3 nucleotide sequence: TGTGCCAGCAGTTACGAGTACTTTCACAATGAGCAGTTCTTC. This codes for CASSYEYFHNEQFF.

The rearrangement links TRBV5-1 to TRBJ2-3, with 11 positions matching TRBD1. CDR3 size: 16 residues. Germline CDR1 SGHRS, CDR2 YFSETQ. V lost 5 bases to trimming and J lost 1 base; unmatched junction nucleotides: 6. Here the CDR3 reads CASRAGQGAGTDTQYF. The CDR3 DNA follows: TGCGCCAGCAGAGCCGGACAGGGGGCTGGCACAGATACGCAGTATTTT.

The gene calls are TRBV28 and TRBJ1-5; unclear D gene. The CDR3 is 17 amino acids. CDR1 and CDR2 (germline): MDHEN, SYDVKM. The V end was cut by 10 bases, the J end by 0 bases, with 22 bases between. This CDR3 reads CATTSFLETYSNQPQHF. The CDR3 coding sequence is TGTGCCACTACATCTTTCTTGGAGACTTATAGCAATCAGCCCCAGCATTTT.

V and J are TRBV14 and TRBJ2-1; D may be TRBD2 (6 bases). CDR3 length equals 17 residues. V was cut by 1 base and J by 2 bases, with 15 bases left in between. Germline CDR1 is SGHDN and CDR2 is FVKESK. The DNA of the CDR3 is TGTGCCAGCAGCCAAGTAGGATCCGGGGGAGCCTACAATGAGCAGTTCTTC. The encoded protein is CASSQVGSGGAYNEQFF.

This clone was seen only once. This chain joins TRBV5-1 and TRBJ2-1, with a possible D match to TRBD1 (5 bases). Germline loops: CDR1 SGHRS, CDR2 YFSETQ. The CDR3 totals 14 residues. V lost 0 bases and J 5 bases, leaving 9 bases between the germline ends. CDR3 amino acids: CASSLGTRNNEQFF. The CDR3, as DNA: TGCGCCAGCAGCTTGGGGACAAGGAACAATGAGCAGTTCTTC.

This clone was found once. The gene calls are TRBV7-9 and TRBJ2-2, with 8 bases aligning to TRBD2. The CDR3 sequence is 17 residues long. Germline values: CDR1 SEHNR, CDR2 FQNEAQ (reference sequence). V was clipped by 5 bases and J by 3 bases; unmatched bases: 11. The CDR3 loop reads CASSPRGGPQYTGELFF. The CDR3 nucleotides are TGTGCCAGCAGCCCCCGGGGGGGCCCTCAGTACACCGGGGAGCTGTTTTTT.

The chain combines TRBV29-1 with TRBJ1-3, with 7 bases lining up with TRBD1. The CDR3 has 14 residues. Unmatched junction bases numbered 5, after V lost 6 bases and J lost 0 bases. Per the germline V gene, CDR1 is SQVTM and CDR2 is ANQGSEA. CDR3 residues: CSVADRASGNTIYF. The CDR3 nucleotides are TGCAGCGTCGCCGACAGGGCCTCTGGAAACACCATATATTTT.

CDR3 nucleotides: TGTGCCAGCAGCCGAGACAGTGAAAAACTGTTTTTT. Translation: CASSRDSEKLFF. The gene calls are TRBV3-1 (or the pseudogene TRBV3-2) and TRBJ1-4; the D gene is possibly TRBD1 (5 bases). The CDR3 contains 12 residues. CDR1 and CDR2 from the germline V gene are LGHDT and YNNKEL (reference sequence). Between the trimmed V and J ends, which lost 4 bases and 7 bases, there was a span of 7 bases.

The chain has TRBV9 and TRBJ2-2; perhaps TRBD2 as D (6 bases). Trimming removed 1 base at V and 3 bases at J, with 10 bases between. In germline, CDR1 is SGDLS, CDR2 YYNGEE. The CDR3 extends over 15 amino acids. CDR3 residues: CASSVIGGDTGELFF. The CDR3 DNA reads TGTGCCAGCAGCGTAATCGGAGGGGACACCGGGGAGCTGTTTTTT.

The genes are TRBV5-1 and TRBJ2-3; D is ambiguous. The ends were cut back, 0 bases at V and 6 bases at J, with 8 bases in the middle. Germline lookup yields CDR1 SGHRS and CDR2 YFSETQ. The CDR3 has 13 amino acids. The CDR3: CASSLAGVDTQYF. Here the CDR3 DNA reads TGCGCCAGCAGCTTGGCAGGTGTCGATACGCAGTATTTT. Using reference TRBV5-1 and TRBJ2-3 for the parts outside the CDR3, the full variable domain is KAGVTQTPRYLIKTRGQQVTLSCSPISGHRSVSWYQQTPGQGLQFLFEYFSETQRNKGNFPGRFSGRQFSNSRSEMNVSTLELGDSALYLCASSLAGVDTQYFGPGTRLTVL.

The chain is built from TRBV28 and TRBJ1-5; 11 bases line up with TRBD1. There are 16 residues in the CDR3. The germline V gene has CDR1 MDHEN and CDR2 SYDVKM. The trim removed 6 bases at V and 2 bases at J, leaving 6 bases unmatched. CDR3 protein: CASRGMGQGGNQPQHF. CDR3 bases: TGTGCCAGCAGGGGGATGGGACAGGGGGGCAATCAGCCCCAGCATTTT.

The chain is built from TRBV19 and TRBJ2-7; 9 bases align to TRBD1. Germline V gives CDR1 LNHDA, CDR2 SQIVND (reference sequence). The CDR3 loop spans 14 amino acids. The junction had 5 bases not matched to a gene; V was cut back by 3 bases and J by 5 bases. For the CDR3, the DNA is TGTGCCAGTAGTATCCCCGGGACAGGGAACGAGCAGTACTTC. Translated: CASSIPGTGNEQYF.

The chain recombines TRBV7-2 with TRBJ2-4, with a weak D call TRBD2 (6 bases). Trimming took off 5 bases at V and 4 bases at J, with 12 bases between the two ends. Germline V CDR1 and CDR2: SGHTA, FQGNSA. CDR3 length: 14 amino acids. The CDR3 loop reads CASSPTGAKNIQYF. CDR3 DNA: TGTGCCAGCAGCCCGACGGGAGCTAAAAACATTCAGTACTTC.

This chain connects TRBV5-4 to TRBJ2-1; 7 bases align to TRBD2. The length of the CDR3 is 14 residues. Germline CDR1 SGHNT, CDR2 YYREEE (reference sequence). V trimming: 1 base; J trimming: 9 bases; junction bases outside the gene matches: 7. CDR3 sequence (DNA): TGTGCCAGCAGCTTGCCTAGCCCGGGGGGTGAGCAGTTCTTC. Protein sequence: CASSLPSPGGEQFF.

Concerning this clone: Other DNA sequences in this specimen translate into the identical CDR3. This chain uses TRBV19 with TRBJ1-4; 7 positions agree with TRBD1. After removal of 5 bases from V and 5 bases from J, the junction contained 5 bases not matched to a gene. Germline V gene sequence: CDR1 LNHDA, CDR2 SQIVND (reference sequence). This CDR3 comprises 14 residues. The CDR3 region has the DNA TGTGCCAGTAGTCCGACAGGGCCAAATGAAAAACTGTTTTTT. This encodes CASSPTGPNEKLFF.

The chain combines TRBV4-2 with TRBJ1-2; perhaps TRBD1 as D (5 bases). The CDR3 is 16 residues long. CDR1 is LGHNA and CDR2 is YNFKEQ in the germline V gene. V lost 1 base and J lost 8, with 20 bases in between. The CDR3 loop is CASSQVGSGHREGYTF. The CDR3 DNA sequence: TGTGCCAGCAGCCAAGTCGGGTCAGGGCATCGAGAAGGCTACACCTTC.

The gene calls are TRBV7-9 and TRBJ1-6; D perhaps matches TRBD1 (6 bases). The V end was cut by 5 bases, the J end by 13 bases, with 18 bases between. CDR3 length equals 14 residues. CDR1 is SEHNR, CDR2 FQNEAQ, per germline (reference sequence). The CDR3 region has the DNA TGTGCCAGCAGCCCTCAGGGGAATGGTTCCCCCCTCCACTTT. Protein product: CASSPQGNGSPLHF.

J is TRBJ2-5 and V is TRBV12-3 or TRBV12-4, with D perhaps TRBD2 (7 bases). Trimming left V 7 bases short and J 5 bases short, with 14 bases between. The CDR3 consists of 13 residues. CDR3: CASKRGAMETQYF. CDR3 sequence (DNA): TGTGCCAGCAAACGGGGGGCCATGGAGACCCAGTACTTC.

J is TRBJ1-2 and V is TRBV6-1; the D is unclear. Germline CDR1 MNHNS, CDR2 SASEGT. This CDR3 region has 15 residues. V lost 1 base to trimming and J lost 1 base, with 10 bases between them. The CDR3 nucleotides are TGTGCCAGCAGTGAAGATATCGGTTATAACTATGGCTACACCTTC. It is translated as CASSEDIGYNYGYTF.

CDR3 residues: CASSVGAGSSSPLHF. CDR3 in DNA: TGTGCCAGTAGTGTGGGGGCAGGGAGCAGCTCACCCCTCCACTTT. The J gene is TRBJ1-6, the V gene TRBV19; tentatively, D is TRBD1 (6 bases). The V and J ends lost 5 bases and 10 bases respectively, with 18 bases between them. The CDR3 consists of 15 residues. Germline values: CDR1 LNHDA, CDR2 SQIVND (reference sequence).

The chain employs TRBV27 and TRBJ1-1; D uncertain. The V gene lost 0 bases and the J gene lost 11 bases, with 19 bases spanning the gap. This CDR3 spans 15 amino acids. Germline CDR1 reads MNHEY; CDR2 reads SMNVEV (reference sequence). This CDR3 reads CASSLSVRQRRMAFF. The CDR3 DNA reads TGTGCCAGCAGTTTATCGGTTCGTCAGCGGAGGATGGCTTTCTTT.

This clone occurred a few times. This sequence joins TRBV29-1 and TRBJ1-6; tentative D call: TRBD1 (6 bases). V dropped 6 bases and J dropped 8 bases, with 14 bases sitting between them. The CDR3 sequence is 13 residues long. CDR1 and CDR2 from the germline V gene are SQVTM and ANQGSEA. The DNA of the CDR3 is TGCAGCGTCTTACAGGGTTGGGATTCACCCCTCCACTTT. As protein: CSVLQGWDSPLHF.

The gene calls are TRBV5-5 and TRBJ1-5, with no clear D. There are 13 residues in the CDR3. Germline CDR1 SGHKS, CDR2 YYEKEE (reference sequence). V lost 3 bases, J lost 7 bases, and 11 bases lay in between. In DNA, the CDR3 is TGTGCCAGCAGCTCCACTATATCCCAGCCCCAGCATTTT. This codes for CASSSTISQPQHF.

The chain recombines TRBV2 with TRBJ1-2; the D gene is possibly TRBD1 (5 bases). Germline V gene sequence: CDR1 SNHLY, CDR2 FYNNEI. V was cut by 2 bases and J by 0 bases, with 10 bases left in between. The CDR3 length is 15 residues. The CDR3 DNA reads TGTGCCAGCAGTGAATGGGGCGGAGCTAACTATGGCTACACCTTC. Translated, it gives CASSEWGGANYGYTF.

The chain uses TRBV28 and TRBJ1-2; D remains ambiguous. This CDR3 has 13 residues. Germline assignment: CDR1 MDHEN and CDR2 SYDVKM. Trimming took 5 bases from V and 7 from J, leaving 14 bases between them. This CDR3 is CASSPLPGLGYTF. The CDR3 DNA follows: TGTGCCAGCAGTCCCCTCCCGGGTCTTGGCTACACCTTC.